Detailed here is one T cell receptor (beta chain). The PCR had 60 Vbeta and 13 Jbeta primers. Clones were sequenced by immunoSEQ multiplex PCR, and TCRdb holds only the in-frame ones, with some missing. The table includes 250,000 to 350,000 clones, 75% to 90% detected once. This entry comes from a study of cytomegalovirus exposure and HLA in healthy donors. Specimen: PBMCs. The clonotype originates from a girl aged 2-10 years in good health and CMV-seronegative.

The CDR3 protein is CASSRLTSGSYNEQFF. For the CDR3, the DNA is TGTGCCAGCAGTCGCCTGACTAGCGGGTCCTACAATGAGCAGTTCTTC. J is TRBJ2-1 and V is TRBV27, with TRBD2 identical over 10 bases. J gave up 1 base and V 5 bases, and 5 bases lay outside the gene matches. This CDR3 spans 16 amino acids. The germline CDR1 and CDR2 sequences are MNHEY and SMNVEV (reference sequence).